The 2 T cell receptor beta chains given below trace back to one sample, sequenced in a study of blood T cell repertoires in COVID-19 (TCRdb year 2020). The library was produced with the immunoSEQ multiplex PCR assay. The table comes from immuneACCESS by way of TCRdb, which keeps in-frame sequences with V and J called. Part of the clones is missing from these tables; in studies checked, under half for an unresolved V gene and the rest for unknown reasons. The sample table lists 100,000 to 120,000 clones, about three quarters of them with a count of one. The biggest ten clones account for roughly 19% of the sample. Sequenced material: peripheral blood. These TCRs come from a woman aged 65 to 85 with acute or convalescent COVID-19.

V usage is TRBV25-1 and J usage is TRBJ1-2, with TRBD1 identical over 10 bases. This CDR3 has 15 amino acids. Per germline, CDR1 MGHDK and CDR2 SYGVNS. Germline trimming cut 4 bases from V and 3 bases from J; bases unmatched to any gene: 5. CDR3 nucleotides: TGTGCCAGCAGTGGGAGGACAGGGGGAGACTATGGCTACACCTTC. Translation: CASSGRTGGDYGYTF.

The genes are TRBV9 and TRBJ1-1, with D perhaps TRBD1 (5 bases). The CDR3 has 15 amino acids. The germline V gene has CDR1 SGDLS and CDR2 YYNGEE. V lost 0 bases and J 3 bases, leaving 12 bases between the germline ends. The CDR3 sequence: CASSVGAGKDTEAFF. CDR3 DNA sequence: TGTGCCAGCAGCGTAGGGGCAGGGAAGGACACTGAAGCTTTCTTT.